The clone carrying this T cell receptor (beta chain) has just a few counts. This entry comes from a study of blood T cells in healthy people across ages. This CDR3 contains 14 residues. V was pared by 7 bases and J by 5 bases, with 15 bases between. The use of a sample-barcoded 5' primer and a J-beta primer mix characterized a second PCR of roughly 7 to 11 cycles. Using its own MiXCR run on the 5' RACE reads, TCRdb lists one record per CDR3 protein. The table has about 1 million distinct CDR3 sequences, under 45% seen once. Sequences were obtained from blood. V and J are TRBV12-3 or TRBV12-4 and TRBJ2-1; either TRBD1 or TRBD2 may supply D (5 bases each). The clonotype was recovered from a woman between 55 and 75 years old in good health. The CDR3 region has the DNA TGTGCCAGCACCTTGGGGACGGAGAACAATGAGCAGTTCTTC. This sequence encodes CASTLGTENNEQFF.